This TCR beta chain is from a study of regulatory T cells in long-lasting Graves disease. Regarding the study as a whole: Persistent disease favored TRBV28, TRBJ1-2 and TRBJ2-5.

This clonotype showed up just a few times. What it binds is unknown. Described time point: newly diagnosed GD, antithyroid drugs for less than 3 months. PBMC-derived RNA was used for the TCR library. This CDR3 spans 17 amino acids. Germline assignment: CDR1 SGDLS and CDR2 YYNGEE. The ends lost 4 bases at V and 6 bases at J; junction bases unmatched: 14. Both iRepertoire HTBI primers and Arm-PCR of CDR3 regions were used to build the TCR beta libraries. TCRdb redid the calling of the multiplex PCR reads with MiXCR, one entry per CDR3 protein. In the table there are hundreds of thousands of distinct CDR3 sequences, roughly 18% of which are singletons.

The clonotype comes from a female donor with Graves disease. The V gene is TRBV9, the J gene TRBJ2-2; 8 bases fit TRBD1. Source: peripheral blood mononuclear cells (PBMCs), taken at new diagnosis, from a patient treated with antithyroid drugs. The CDR3 nucleotides are TGTGCCAGCAGCCCGAGCGGACAGGGTATTAGTCCCGGGGAGCTGTTTTTT. Translation: CASSPSGQGISPGELFF.